This is a list of T cell receptor beta chains from one sample in a study of blood T cells in healthy people across ages. TCRdb re-called the 5' RACE reads with MiXCR, one entry per CDR3 protein. Seen here are hundreds of thousands of distinct CDR3 sequences, approximately 22% observed once, and the top ten hold about 22%. Sequenced input: blood. Receptor source: a man aged 65-85 years in good health. Both conserved end residues are part of each CDR3. The order of the fields is V gene, CDR3 protein.

v_call: TRBV7-8; cdr3_aa: CASSLVQGWMNTEAFF
v_call: TRBV4-1; cdr3_aa: CASSHYTETGELFF
v_call: TRBV29-1; cdr3_aa: CSVEDGSTDTQYF
v_call: TRBV28; cdr3_aa: CTSSIVVRTSNQPQHF
v_call: TRBV28; cdr3_aa: CASTPGGADQPQHF
v_call: TRBV5-1; cdr3_aa: CASSLTAGSYNEQFF
v_call: TRBV5-1; cdr3_aa: CASSQGQGGYGYTF
v_call: TRBV28; cdr3_aa: CASMGQVYEQYF
v_call: TRBV5-1; cdr3_aa: CASSLDGTGTYEQYF
v_call: TRBV27; cdr3_aa: CASSFHVEGSPLHF
v_call: TRBV3-1; cdr3_aa: CASIGSGLDNEQFF
v_call: TRBV27; cdr3_aa: CASSFQREETQYF
v_call: TRBV7-2; cdr3_aa: CASSSRTSGIRTGELFF
v_call: TRBV28; cdr3_aa: CASSSGQGHYGYTF
v_call: TRBV19; cdr3_aa: CASSMGRPATEAFF
v_call: TRBV10-1; cdr3_aa: CASSSTGPQETQYF
v_call: TRBV28; cdr3_aa: CASSLNGPGQFF
v_call: TRBV7-3; cdr3_aa: CASSPLGVGQGIHSGNTIYF
v_call: TRBV7-2; cdr3_aa: CASSLVSGSLSDTQYF
v_call: TRBV5-1; cdr3_aa: CASSPQSGGRTGELFF
v_call: TRBV14; cdr3_aa: CASSRGAGAQYF
v_call: TRBV12-3/TRBV12-4; cdr3_aa: CATSIWDTANIQYF
v_call: TRBV29-1; cdr3_aa: CSVEEPGTGGTDTQYF
v_call: TRBV27; cdr3_aa: CASSLDGRTSTDTQYF
v_call: TRBV20-1; cdr3_aa: CSARGQGSRGNYGYTF
v_call: TRBV7-9; cdr3_aa: CASSLGGGGYQAKNIQYF
v_call: TRBV28; cdr3_aa: CASRRGRWNQPQHF
v_call: TRBV7-2; cdr3_aa: CASSRRGGEQFF